The clone carrying this TCR beta chain was counted at least ten times. Its antigen remains unknown. These data come from a study of T cells after yellow fever vaccination. Study results and caveats: Most primary-vaccination clones reappeared after the booster (approximately 97% CD4, 75% to 90% CD8). Only a minor proportion of clonotypes was detected across both CD4 and CD8 compartments. From the bulk population, abundant clonotypes could contaminate and appear within FACS-sorted repertoires. Compared with primary, the secondary response was weaker and peaked at day 5, not 15.

In TCRdb, the 5' RACE reads were re-called with MiXCR into one record per CDR3 protein. There are over 150,000 distinct CDR3 sequences in the sample; around 7.2% occur only once, and 2.5% to 3% lies in the top ten. This CDR3 is built from 15 residues. Between the trimmed V and J ends, which lost 0 bases and 3 bases, there was a span of 9 bases. In germline, CDR1 is SGHVS, CDR2 FQNEAQ. The clonotype originates from a young man who received the YFV17D yellow fever vaccine. V is TRBV7-8 and J is TRBJ1-5; D is unresolved. The specimen was CD4+ T cells sorted from PBMCs, collected 4 to 5 days after the first yellow fever vaccination. As DNA, the CDR3 is TGTGCCAGCAGCTTAGCCCGGGTTCTCAATCAGCCCCAGCATTTT. Its translation: CASSLARVLNQPQHF.